This T cell receptor beta chain was recovered during a study of OX40 agonist ivuxolimab in advanced cancers. Clones were sequenced by immunoSEQ multiplex PCR, and TCRdb holds only the in-frame ones, with some missing. Seen here are 43,000 or so clones, 85% to 90% observed once, and the top ten hold 1.1%. Material: CD4+ or CD8+ T cells sorted from blood, obtained in a trial of the OX40 agonist ivuxolimab. The sequence was collected from an adult with an advanced solid tumor such as melanoma, head and neck, liver or kidney cancer.

DNA of the CDR3: TGTGCCAGCAGTTTGACAGGGGAGTATGAAAAACTGTTTTTT. Encoded protein: CASSLTGEYEKLFF. The chain combines TRBV28 with TRBJ1-4; 8 bases are shared with TRBD1. The length of the CDR3 is 14 residues. After removal of 3 bases from V and 6 bases from J, the junction contained 3 bases not matched to a gene. Germline CDR1 and CDR2: MDHEN and SYDVKM.